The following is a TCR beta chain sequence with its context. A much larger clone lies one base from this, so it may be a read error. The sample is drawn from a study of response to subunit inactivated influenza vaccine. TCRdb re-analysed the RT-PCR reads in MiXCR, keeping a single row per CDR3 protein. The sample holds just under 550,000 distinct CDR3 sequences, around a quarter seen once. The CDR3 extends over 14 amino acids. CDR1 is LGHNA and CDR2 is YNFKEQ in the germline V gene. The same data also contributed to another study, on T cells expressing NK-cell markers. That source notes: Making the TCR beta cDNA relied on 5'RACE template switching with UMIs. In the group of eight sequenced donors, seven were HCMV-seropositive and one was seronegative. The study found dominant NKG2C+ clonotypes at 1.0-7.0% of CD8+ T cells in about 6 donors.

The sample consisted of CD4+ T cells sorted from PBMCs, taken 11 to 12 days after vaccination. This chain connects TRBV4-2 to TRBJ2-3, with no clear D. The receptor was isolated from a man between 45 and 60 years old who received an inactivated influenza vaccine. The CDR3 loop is CASSQEFSTDTQSF. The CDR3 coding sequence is TGTGCCAGCAGCCAAGAGTTTAGCACAGATACGCAGTCTTTT.